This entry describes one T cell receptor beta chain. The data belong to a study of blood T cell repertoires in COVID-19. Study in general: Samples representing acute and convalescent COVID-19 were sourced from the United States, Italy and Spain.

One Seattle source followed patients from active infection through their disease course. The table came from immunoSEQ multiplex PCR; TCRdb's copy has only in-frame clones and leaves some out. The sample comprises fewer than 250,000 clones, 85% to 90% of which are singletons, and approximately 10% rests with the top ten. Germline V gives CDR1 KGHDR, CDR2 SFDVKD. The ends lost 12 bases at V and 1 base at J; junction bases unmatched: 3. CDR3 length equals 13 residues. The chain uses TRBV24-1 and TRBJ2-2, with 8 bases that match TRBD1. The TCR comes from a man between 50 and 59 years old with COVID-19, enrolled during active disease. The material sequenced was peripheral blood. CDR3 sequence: CASGTGNTGELFF. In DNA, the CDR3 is TGTGCCTCTGGGACAGGGAACACCGGGGAGCTGTTTTTT.